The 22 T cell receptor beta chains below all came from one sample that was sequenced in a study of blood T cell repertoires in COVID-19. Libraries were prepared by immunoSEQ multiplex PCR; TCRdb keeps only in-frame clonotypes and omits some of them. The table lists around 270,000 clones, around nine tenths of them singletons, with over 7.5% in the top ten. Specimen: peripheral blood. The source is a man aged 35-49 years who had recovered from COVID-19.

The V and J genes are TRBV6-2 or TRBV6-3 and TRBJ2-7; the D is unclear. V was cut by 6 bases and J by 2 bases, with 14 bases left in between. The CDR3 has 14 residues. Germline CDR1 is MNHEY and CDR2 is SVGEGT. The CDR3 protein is CASSSLIVPYEQYF. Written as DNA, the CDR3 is TGTGCCAGCAGCTCCCTCATAGTGCCCTACGAGCAGTACTTC.

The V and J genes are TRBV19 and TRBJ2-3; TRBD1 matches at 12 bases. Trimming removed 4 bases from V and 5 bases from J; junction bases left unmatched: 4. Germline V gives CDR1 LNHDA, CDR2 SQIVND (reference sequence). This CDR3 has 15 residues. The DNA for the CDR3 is TGTGCCAGTAGTAGGGACAGGGGGCATGGAGATACGCAGTATTTT. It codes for CASSRDRGHGDTQYF.

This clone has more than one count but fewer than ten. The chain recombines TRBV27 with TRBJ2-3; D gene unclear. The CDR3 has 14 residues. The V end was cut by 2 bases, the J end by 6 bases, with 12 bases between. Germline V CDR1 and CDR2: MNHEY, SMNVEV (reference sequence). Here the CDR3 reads CASSLKVARDTQYF. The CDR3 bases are TGTGCCAGCAGTTTAAAGGTAGCAAGGGATACGCAGTATTTT.

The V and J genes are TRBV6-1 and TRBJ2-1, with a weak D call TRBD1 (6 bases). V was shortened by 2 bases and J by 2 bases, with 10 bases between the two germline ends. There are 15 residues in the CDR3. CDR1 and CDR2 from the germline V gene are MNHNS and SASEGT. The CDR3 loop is CASSEWGRAYNEQFF. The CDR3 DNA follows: TGTGCCAGCAGTGAATGGGGGCGGGCCTACAATGAGCAGTTCTTC.

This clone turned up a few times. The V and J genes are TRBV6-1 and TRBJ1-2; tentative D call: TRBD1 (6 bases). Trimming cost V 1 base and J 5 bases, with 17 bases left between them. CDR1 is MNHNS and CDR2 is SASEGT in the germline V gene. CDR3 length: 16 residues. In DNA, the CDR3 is TGTGCCAGCAGTGAAGTTTCCGGGACAATCACTTATGGCTACACCTTC. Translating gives CASSEVSGTITYGYTF.

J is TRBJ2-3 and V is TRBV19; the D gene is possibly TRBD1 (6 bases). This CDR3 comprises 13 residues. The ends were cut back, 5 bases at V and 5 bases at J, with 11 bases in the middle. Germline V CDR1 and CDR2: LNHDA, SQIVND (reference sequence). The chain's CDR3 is CASSSQGRDTQYF. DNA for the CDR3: TGTGCCAGTAGTTCCCAGGGGAGAGATACGCAGTATTTT.

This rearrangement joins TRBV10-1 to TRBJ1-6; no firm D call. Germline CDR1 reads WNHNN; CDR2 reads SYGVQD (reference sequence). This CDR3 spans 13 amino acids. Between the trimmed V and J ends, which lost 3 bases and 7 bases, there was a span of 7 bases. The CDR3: CASSDRRNSPLHF. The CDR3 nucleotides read TGCGCCAGCAGTGACAGGAGGAATTCACCCCTCCACTTT.

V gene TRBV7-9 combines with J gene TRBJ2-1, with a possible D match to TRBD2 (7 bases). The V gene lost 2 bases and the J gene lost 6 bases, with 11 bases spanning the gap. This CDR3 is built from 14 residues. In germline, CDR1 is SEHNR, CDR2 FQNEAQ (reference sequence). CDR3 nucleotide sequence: TGTGCCAGCAGCTTAAGTGGGGGGGCCAATGAGCAGTTCTTC. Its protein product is CASSLSGGANEQFF.

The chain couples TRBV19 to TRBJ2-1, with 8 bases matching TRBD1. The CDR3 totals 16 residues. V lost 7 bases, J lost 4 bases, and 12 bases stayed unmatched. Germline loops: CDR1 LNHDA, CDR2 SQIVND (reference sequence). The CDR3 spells CASTSGSRDRYNEQFF. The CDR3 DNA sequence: TGTGCCAGTACCTCAGGATCCCGGGACAGGTACAATGAGCAGTTCTTC.

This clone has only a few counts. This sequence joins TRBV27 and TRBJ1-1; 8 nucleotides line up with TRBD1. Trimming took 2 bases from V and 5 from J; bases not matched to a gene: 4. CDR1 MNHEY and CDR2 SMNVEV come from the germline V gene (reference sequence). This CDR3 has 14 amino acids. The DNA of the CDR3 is TGTGCCAGCAGTTTAGTGACAGGGGCGACTGAAGCTTTCTTT. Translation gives CASSLVTGATEAFF.

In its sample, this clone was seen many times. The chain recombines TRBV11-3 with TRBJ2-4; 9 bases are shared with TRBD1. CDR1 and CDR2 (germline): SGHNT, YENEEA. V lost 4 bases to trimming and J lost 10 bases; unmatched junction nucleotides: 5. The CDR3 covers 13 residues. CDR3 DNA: TGTGCCAGCAGCTCGGGACAGGGATCTATTCAGTACTTC. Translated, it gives CASSSGQGSIQYF.

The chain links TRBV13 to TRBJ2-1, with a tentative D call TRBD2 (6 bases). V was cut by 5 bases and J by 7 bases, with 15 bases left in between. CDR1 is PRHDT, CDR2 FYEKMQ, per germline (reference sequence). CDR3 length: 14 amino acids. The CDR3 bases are TGTGCCAGCAGCGGGGGGACTTCCTCGAATGAGCAGTTCTTC. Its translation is CASSGGTSSNEQFF. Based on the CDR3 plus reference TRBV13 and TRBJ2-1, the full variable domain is AAGVIQSPRHLIKEKRETATLKCYPIPRHDTVYWYQQGPGQDPQFLISFYEKMQSDKGSIPDRFSAQQFSDYHSELNMSSLELGDSALYFCASSGGTSSNEQFFGPGTRLTVL.

CDR3 in DNA: TGTGCCAGCAGCTTATTTAGCGGCACAGATACGCAGTATTTT. Translating gives CASSLFSGTDTQYF. The genes are TRBV7-3 and TRBJ2-3, with a possible D match to TRBD2 (5 bases). Per the germline V gene, CDR1 is SGHTA and CDR2 is FQGTGA. Trimming took 2 bases from V and 1 from J, leaving 7 bases between them. This CDR3 has 14 residues.

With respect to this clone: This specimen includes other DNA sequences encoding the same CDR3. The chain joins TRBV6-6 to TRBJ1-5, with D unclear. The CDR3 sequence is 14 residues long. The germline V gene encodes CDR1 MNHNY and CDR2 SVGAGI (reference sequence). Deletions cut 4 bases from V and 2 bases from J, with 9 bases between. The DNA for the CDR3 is TGTGCCAGCAGTTTGCCCGGGGGCAATCAGCCCCAGCATTTT. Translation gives CASSLPGGNQPQHF.

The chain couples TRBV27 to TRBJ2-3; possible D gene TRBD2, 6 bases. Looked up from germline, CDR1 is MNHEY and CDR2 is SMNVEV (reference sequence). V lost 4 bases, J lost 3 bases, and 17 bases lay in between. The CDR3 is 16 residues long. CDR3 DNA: TGTGCCAGCAGTTATTCGGGCGGGACGAGTACAGATACGCAGTATTTT. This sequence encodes CASSYSGGTSTDTQYF.

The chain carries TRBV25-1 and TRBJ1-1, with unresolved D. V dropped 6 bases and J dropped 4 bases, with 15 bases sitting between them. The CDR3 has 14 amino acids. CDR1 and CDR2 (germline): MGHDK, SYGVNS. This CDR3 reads CASSPREVFTEAFF. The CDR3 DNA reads TGTGCCAGCAGCCCCCGGGAGGTATTCACTGAAGCTTTCTTT.

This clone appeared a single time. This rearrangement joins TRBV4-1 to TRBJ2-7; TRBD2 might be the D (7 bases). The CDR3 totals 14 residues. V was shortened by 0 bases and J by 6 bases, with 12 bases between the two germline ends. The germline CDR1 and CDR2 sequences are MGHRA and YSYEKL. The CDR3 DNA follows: TGCGCCAGCAGCCAAGAGGACAGCGGGGTCGAGCAGTACTTC. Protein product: CASSQEDSGVEQYF.

The CDR3 reads CASSLGQSYGYTF. CDR3 DNA sequence: TGTGCCAGCAGTTTAGGGCAGTCTTATGGCTACACCTTC. V usage is TRBV27 and J usage is TRBJ1-2; D remains ambiguous. CDR3 size: 13 residues. Germline loops: CDR1 MNHEY, CDR2 SMNVEV (reference sequence). V was trimmed by 2 bases and J by 5 bases, leaving 9 bases between them.

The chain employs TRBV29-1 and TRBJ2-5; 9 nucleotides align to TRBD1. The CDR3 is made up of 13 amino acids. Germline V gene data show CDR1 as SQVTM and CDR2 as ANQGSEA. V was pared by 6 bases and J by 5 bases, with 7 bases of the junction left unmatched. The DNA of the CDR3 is TGCAGCGTCGGAATGACAGGGGGGGAGACCCAGTACTTC. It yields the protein CSVGMTGGETQYF.

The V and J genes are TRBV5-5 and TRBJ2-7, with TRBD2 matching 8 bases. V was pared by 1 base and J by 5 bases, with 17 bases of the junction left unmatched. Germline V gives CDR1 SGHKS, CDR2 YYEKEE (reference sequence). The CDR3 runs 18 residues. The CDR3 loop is CASSLSLAGIRHLDEQYF. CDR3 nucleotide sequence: TGTGCCAGCAGCTTGAGCCTAGCGGGCATCCGGCACCTAGACGAGCAGTACTTC.

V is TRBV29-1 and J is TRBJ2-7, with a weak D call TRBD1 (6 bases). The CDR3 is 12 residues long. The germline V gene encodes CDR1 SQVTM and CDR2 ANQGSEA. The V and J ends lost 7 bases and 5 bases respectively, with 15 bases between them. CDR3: CSAKDRSNEQYF. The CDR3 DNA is TGCAGCGCCAAAGACAGGTCCAACGAGCAGTACTTC.

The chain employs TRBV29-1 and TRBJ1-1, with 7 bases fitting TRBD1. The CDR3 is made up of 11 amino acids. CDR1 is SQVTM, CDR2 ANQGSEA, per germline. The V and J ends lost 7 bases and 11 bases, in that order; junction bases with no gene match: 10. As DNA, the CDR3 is TGCAGCGCCGCCCCAGGGGGACGTGCTTTCTTT. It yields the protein CSAAPGGRAFF.